Below, 31 T cell receptor beta chains from the same sample are listed, as sequenced in a study of early T cells in non-severe SARS-CoV-2 infection. TCRdb recomputed calls from the 5' RACE reads with MiXCR, one row per CDR3 protein. The sample has roughly 30,000 distinct CDR3 sequences, 5.7% seen once; the top ten hold around 6.8%. The source material was whole blood. These receptors all stem from an adult who was a healthcare worker with PCR-confirmed SARS-CoV-2 infection or an uninfected control (not recorded which).

V is TRBV19 and J is TRBJ2-2, with 8 positions matching TRBD2. J lost 2 bases, V lost 5 bases, and 16 bases had no gene match. CDR3 length: 19 residues. CDR1 LNHDA and CDR2 SQIVND come from the germline V gene (reference sequence). CDR3 sequence reads: CASSASGSLGVGNTGELFF. The CDR3 coding sequence is TGTGCCAGTAGTGCCAGCGGGAGTCTCGGGGTCGGAAACACCGGGGAGCTGTTTTTT.

The table lists this clonotype with many counts. The chain couples TRBV11-2 to TRBJ1-3; no reliable D call. The CDR3 has 14 residues. V lost 6 bases, J lost 0 bases, and 9 bases lay in between. CDR1 SGHAT and CDR2 FQNNGV come from the germline V gene. The chain's CDR3 is CASSIKGSGNTIYF. As DNA, the CDR3 is TGTGCCAGCAGTATCAAGGGCTCTGGAAACACCATATATTTT.

This clonotype has a handful of counts. The chain is built from TRBV30 and TRBJ1-1; D remains unclear. This CDR3 has 14 amino acids. Looked up from germline, CDR1 is GTSNPN and CDR2 is SVGIG (reference sequence). The V end lost 4 bases, the J end lost 0 bases, and 12 bases lay between the germline ends. The CDR3 protein is CAWTTPDMNTEAFF. The DNA of the CDR3 is TGTGCCTGGACGACGCCCGACATGAACACTGAAGCTTTCTTT.

This clonotype has ten or more counts. This chain links TRBV11-2 with TRBJ2-7, with 7 bases aligning to TRBD2. After removal of 1 base from V and 3 bases from J, the junction contained 15 bases not matched to a gene. The CDR3 runs to 18 residues. Germline CDR1 SGHAT, CDR2 FQNNGV. The CDR3 coding sequence is TGTGCCAGCAGCTTAGCATATAGGTCGCGGTCTAGCGGCTACGAGCAGTACTTC. This codes for CASSLAYRSRSSGYEQYF.

The chain combines TRBV3-1 with TRBJ2-3; D call uncertain. Germline values: CDR1 LGHDT, CDR2 YNNKEL (reference sequence). The CDR3 sequence is 14 residues long. Trimming left V 4 bases short and J 6 bases short, with 14 bases between. The CDR3 DNA reads TGTGCCAGCAGCCGCACCGGAGTCGGTGATACGCAGTATTTT. Translating gives CASSRTGVGDTQYF.

J is TRBJ2-1 and V is TRBV2; TRBD1 aligns across 10 bases. The germline V gene has CDR1 SNHLY and CDR2 FYNNEI. This CDR3 has 15 amino acids. V shed 2 bases and J 4 bases; nucleotides not matched to a gene: 2. CDR3 nucleotides: TGTGCCAGCAGTGAATGGGGACAGGGGTACAATGAGCAGTTCTTC. This gives the protein CASSEWGQGYNEQFF.

This clonotype was detected ten times or more. The V gene is TRBV11-2, the J gene TRBJ1-2; D unresolved. V was trimmed by 2 bases and J by 1 base, leaving 17 bases between them. Germline V gives CDR1 SGHAT, CDR2 FQNNGV. This CDR3 region has 17 residues. This CDR3 is CASSLPSLAAINYGYTF. The CDR3 nucleotides are TGTGCCAGCAGCTTACCCTCCCTGGCTGCCATTAACTATGGCTACACCTTC. Together with reference TRBV11-2 and TRBJ1-2, the CDR3 gives the full variable domain: EAGVAQSPRYKIIEKRQSVAFWCNPISGHATLYWYQQILGQGPKLLIQFQNNGVVDDSQLPKDRFSAERLKGVDSTLKIQPAKLEDSAVYLCASSLPSLAAINYGYTFGSGTRLTVV.

V usage is TRBV18 and J usage is TRBJ2-1, with TRBD2 matching 10 bases. Looked up from germline, CDR1 is KGHSH and CDR2 is LQKENI. J was trimmed by 5 bases and V by 2 bases; bases with no gene match: 6. The CDR3 is made up of 16 amino acids. In DNA form, the CDR3 reads TGTGCCAGCTCACCAACGACTAGCGGGCGAAACAATGAGCAGTTCTTC. This sequence encodes CASSPTTSGRNNEQFF.

Concerning this clonotype: No conserved phenylalanine or tryptophan is present at the end of the CDR3, so a read error is the likely explanation. As DNA, the CDR3 is TGTGCCAGCACCCACTTGGGGCAGGGGCTTGGAGAGCAGTACTAC. Its protein product is CASTHLGQGLGEQYY. V and J are TRBV6-2 or TRBV6-3 and TRBJ2-7; weak D call: TRBD1 (6 bases). Trimming took off 7 bases at V and 7 bases at J, with 23 bases between the two ends. This CDR3 region has 15 residues. In germline, CDR1 is MNHEY, CDR2 SVGEGT.

This clonotype was picked up many times. The CDR3 sequence is CASSQVGGRPDEQYF. Here the CDR3 DNA reads TGCGCCAGCAGCCAAGTGGGCGGGAGACCCGACGAGCAGTACTTC. The rearrangement joins TRBV4-1 to TRBJ2-7; TRBD2 matches 7 bases. The V and J ends lost 1 base and 5 bases, in that order; junction bases with no gene match: 8. The CDR3 has 15 residues. Germline V gives CDR1 MGHRA, CDR2 YSYEKL.

Many counts were recorded for this clonotype. This chain joins TRBV18 and TRBJ2-7, with D unclear. Between the trimmed V and J ends, which lost 6 bases and 0 bases, there was a span of 12 bases. Germline V gene sequence: CDR1 KGHSH, CDR2 LQKENI. The CDR3 is made up of 14 amino acids. For the CDR3, the DNA is TGTGCCAGCTCGGAGACAACGAGCTCCTACGAGCAGTACTTC. It is translated as CASSETTSSYEQYF.

This clonotype was detected many times. This chain joins TRBV28 and TRBJ2-5, with D unresolved. Germline CDR1 reads MDHEN; CDR2 reads SYDVKM. Between the trimmed V and J ends, which lost 5 bases and 1 base, there was a span of 14 bases. This CDR3 is built from 15 residues. CDR3 sequence: CASSKPSGRQETQYF. Written as DNA, the CDR3 is TGTGCCAGCAGTAAACCCTCCGGCCGCCAAGAGACCCAGTACTTC.

V usage is TRBV10-2 and J usage is TRBJ1-1; D is possibly TRBD1 (5 bases). The CDR3 is made up of 17 amino acids. Germline-derived CDR1 and CDR2 are WSHSY and SAAADI. V shed 0 bases and J shed 5 bases, with 19 bases lying between them. CDR3 loop: CASSESNGVWGVTEAFF. CDR3 coding DNA: TGCGCCAGCAGTGAGTCGAATGGTGTTTGGGGGGTAACTGAAGCTTTCTTT.

Ten or more counts support this clonotype. The chain joins TRBV19 to TRBJ2-1, with 9 bases identical to TRBD2. Germline V gives CDR1 LNHDA, CDR2 SQIVND (reference sequence). The CDR3 consists of 16 residues. V dropped 5 bases and J dropped 0; count of bases not matched to a gene: 5. Written as DNA, the CDR3 is TGTGCCAGTAGTTACCTTAGCGGGAGCTCCTACAATGAGCAGTTCTTC. It specifies CASSYLSGSSYNEQFF.

This clonotype was detected ten times or more. The genes are TRBV5-1 and TRBJ2-7; D may be TRBD2 (5 bases). This CDR3 region has 14 residues. Germline V gene data show CDR1 as SGHRS and CDR2 as YFSETQ. Trimming pared 3 bases from V and 5 bases from J, leaving 15 bases between. The chain's CDR3 is CASSSRGLMDEQYF. CDR3 nucleotides: TGCGCCAGCAGCTCCCGTGGACTTATGGACGAGCAGTACTTC.

This clonotype was detected a few times. The V and J genes are TRBV20-1 and TRBJ2-3; 11 nucleotides match TRBD2. V lost 6 bases, J lost 2 bases, and 10 bases stayed unmatched. The length of the CDR3 is 16 residues. Germline V lookup: CDR1 DFQATT, CDR2 SNEGSKA (reference sequence). The CDR3, as DNA: TGCAGTGCCGCGTCCGGACTAGCGGGCGCCACAGATACGCAGTATTTT. Its protein product is CSAASGLAGATDTQYF.

In this sample, this clonotype turned up many times. V gene TRBV6-1 combines with J gene TRBJ2-1; D unclear. This CDR3 spans 14 amino acids. Germline V lookup: CDR1 MNHNS, CDR2 SASEGT. The ends were cut back, 2 bases at V and 4 bases at J, with 9 bases in the middle. CDR3 sequence (DNA): TGTGCCAGCAGTGAAAATATAGTTTACAATGAGCAGTTCTTC. It specifies CASSENIVYNEQFF.

This clonotype has ten or more counts. The chain employs TRBV7-2 and TRBJ1-2; no firm D call. The ends were cut back, 2 bases at V and 7 bases at J, with 5 bases in the middle. Germline V gene sequence: CDR1 SGHTA, CDR2 FQGNSA. The CDR3 consists of 11 residues. As DNA, the CDR3 is TGTGCCAGCAGCTTATTAGGTGGCTACACCTTC. Protein sequence: CASSLLGGYTF.

There are a few counts of this clonotype. This CDR3 is CSASGAGGTLETQYF. The DNA of the CDR3 is TGCAGTGCTAGCGGGGCGGGAGGAACTTTGGAGACCCAGTACTTC. The rearrangement links TRBV20-1 to TRBJ2-5; 8 bases agree with TRBD2. Germline V CDR1 and CDR2: DFQATT, SNEGSKA (reference sequence). V gave up 3 bases and J gave up 5 bases; unmatched junction bases: 11. This CDR3 is built from 15 residues.

This clonotype was seen many times. The chain is built from TRBV7-6 and TRBJ2-7; tentative D call: TRBD2 (6 bases). Germline V lookup: CDR1 SGHVS, CDR2 FNYEAQ. CDR3 length: 15 residues. V was cut by 3 bases and J by 0 bases, with 12 bases left in between. This CDR3 is CASSLGGVSSYEQYF. CDR3 nucleotide sequence: TGTGCCAGCAGCTTGGGCGGGGTAAGCTCCTACGAGCAGTACTTC.

There are a few counts of this clonotype. At one boundary the junction diverges from the germline segment, which might be a read error. DNA for the CDR3: TGTGCCAGCAGCGTAGAGAGCGGGGGCACAGATACGCAGTATTTT. It encodes CASSVESGGTDTQYF. The chain joins TRBV11-3 to TRBJ2-3, with 7 bases matching TRBD2. Germline-derived CDR1 and CDR2 are SGHNT and YENEEA. The length of the CDR3 is 15 residues.

V and J are TRBV20-1 and TRBJ2-5; TRBD2 agrees at 7 bases. Germline lookup yields CDR1 DFQATT and CDR2 SNEGSKA (reference sequence). V was clipped by 0 bases and J by 4 bases; unmatched bases: 8. CDR3 length equals 15 residues. The CDR3 coding sequence is TGCAGTGCTAGAGATATGCGGGGGAGATTAGAGACCCAGTACTTC. The encoded protein is CSARDMRGRLETQYF.

This clonotype was observed a handful of times. The chain links TRBV5-1 to TRBJ2-1; TRBD1 aligns across 7 bases. Germline values: CDR1 SGHRS, CDR2 YFSETQ. CDR3 length equals 11 residues. V dropped 0 bases and J dropped 12; count of bases not matched to a gene: 0. CDR3 DNA sequence: TGCGCCAGCAGCTTGGACAGGGGGCAGTTCTTC. It translates to CASSLDRGQFF.

A few counts support this clonotype. The chain links TRBV5-1 to TRBJ1-2, with D perhaps matching TRBD1 (6 bases). The V end lost 3 bases, the J end lost 2 bases, and 23 bases lay between the germline ends. From germline, CDR1 is SGHRS and CDR2 YFSETQ. The CDR3 loop spans 18 amino acids. The CDR3 sequence: CASSSPRGDTGTNYGYTF. In DNA form, the CDR3 reads TGCGCCAGCAGCTCCCCCCGAGGGGACACCGGTACCAACTATGGCTACACCTTC.

There are many counts of this clonotype. The chain employs TRBV5-4 and TRBJ2-5, with D perhaps matching TRBD1 (5 bases). This CDR3 spans 14 amino acids. The germline V gene has CDR1 SGHNT and CDR2 YYREEE (reference sequence). The V gene lost 4 bases and the J gene lost 2 bases, with 12 bases spanning the gap. DNA of the CDR3: TGTGCCAGCAGCCTCTGGGGCGGTCAAGAGACCCAGTACTTC. Translated, it gives CASSLWGGQETQYF.

This clonotype came up many times. This chain's CDR3 is CASSLKRNTEAFF. CDR3 in DNA: TGTGCCAGCAGCTTAAAGCGGAACACTGAAGCTTTCTTT. The chain is built from TRBV11-3 and TRBJ1-1; D not resolved. The CDR3 runs to 13 residues. Germline CDR1 is SGHNT and CDR2 is YENEEA. V dropped 2 bases and J dropped 1 base, with 5 bases sitting between them. The full variable domain, in which reference TRBV11-3 and TRBJ1-1 provide the parts outside the CDR3, is EAGVVQSPRYKIIEKKQPVAFWCNPISGHNTLYWYLQNLGQGPELLIRYENEEAVDDSQLPKDRFSAERLKGVDSTLKIQPAELGDSAVYLCASSLKRNTEAFFGQGTRLTVV.

This clonotype occurred a few times. This sequence joins TRBV7-3 and TRBJ2-3; D is perhaps TRBD2 (6 bases). Germline values: CDR1 SGHTA, CDR2 FQGTGA. The V end was cut by 5 bases, the J end by 7 bases, with 16 bases between. CDR3 length equals 14 residues. CDR3 protein: CASSPLLGGNTQYF. As DNA, the CDR3 is TGTGCCAGCAGCCCACTCTTGGGGGGAAATACGCAGTATTTT.

The sample holds many counts of this clonotype. J is TRBJ1-4 and V is TRBV11-2; D gene ambiguous. This CDR3 contains 15 residues. V was cut by 3 bases and J by 4 bases, with 12 bases left in between. The V gene's germline CDR1 is SGHAT and CDR2 FQNNGV. The DNA for the CDR3 is TGTGCCAGCAGCTTCGGCCTGCGAGTTAATGAAAAACTGTTTTTT. Its translation: CASSFGLRVNEKLFF.

J is TRBJ2-7 and V is TRBV11-2; TRBD1 matches 7 bases. Germline CDR1 and CDR2: SGHAT and FQNNGV. V lost 1 base and J lost 1; bases outside the gene matches: 10. CDR3 size: 17 residues. CDR3 DNA: TGTGCCAGCAGCTTAGGGGACACAGGGGCATGGTCCTACGAGCAGTACTTC. Its protein is CASSLGDTGAWSYEQYF.

In its sample, this clonotype was seen many times. The CDR3 here is CASSLVVAGSHEQYF. The CDR3 DNA reads TGTGCCAGCAGCTTGGTAGTAGCGGGATCTCACGAGCAGTACTTC. V usage is TRBV5-5 and J usage is TRBJ2-7, with 8 bases matching TRBD2. The germline V gene has CDR1 SGHKS and CDR2 YYEKEE (reference sequence). The J segment lost 5 bases and the V segment lost 0 bases, leaving 7 bases of the junction unmatched. The CDR3 extends over 15 amino acids.

The chain combines TRBV7-2 with TRBJ2-3; D is perhaps TRBD1 or TRBD2 (6 bases each). V was shortened by 5 bases and J by 5 bases, with 32 bases between the two germline ends. The CDR3 sequence is 20 residues long. Germline V gives CDR1 SGHTA, CDR2 FQGNSA. The CDR3 DNA reads as TGTGCCAGCAGCCTGGGGACACCAAGGGGGGTTCAGGGATTCGGAGATACGCAGTATTTT. It yields the protein CASSLGTPRGVQGFGDTQYF.